A single sample gave rise to the 29 T cell receptor beta chains below, sequenced in a study of CD8 T cells in Susac syndrome. An input of roughly 0.5 to 1 ug of RNA was subjected to reverse transcription using random hexamers. TCRdb re-called the immunoSEQ multiplex PCR reads through MiXCR, storing one row per CDR3 protein. The sample has about 150,000 distinct CDR3 sequences, approximately 96% seen once; the top ten hold over 0.09%. The sample taken for sequencing was CD4+ T cells from PBMCs. The receptors were sampled from a human donor with multiple sclerosis.

The gene calls are TRBV11-2 and TRBJ2-5; a weak D match, TRBD2 (6 bases). From germline, CDR1 is SGHAT and CDR2 FQNNGV. Trimming took off 0 bases at V and 5 bases at J, with 10 bases between the two ends. This CDR3 is 14 amino acids long. CDR3 in DNA: TGTGCCAGCAGCTTAGACCGGGGGACGGAGACCCAGTACTTC. Translated, it gives CASSLDRGTETQYF.

This chain links TRBV27 with TRBJ2-7, with a tentative D call TRBD1 (7 bases). This CDR3 has 15 residues. The V gene's germline CDR1 is MNHEY and CDR2 SMNVEV (reference sequence). V shed 2 bases and J shed 2 bases, with 13 bases lying between them. For the CDR3, the DNA is TGTGCCAGCAGTTTAGTGCAGGGGGGAACCTACGAGCAGTACTTC. As protein: CASSLVQGGTYEQYF.

The chain links TRBV3-1 to TRBJ2-6; no reliable D call. This CDR3 has 15 amino acids. Trimming pared 4 bases from V and 0 bases from J, leaving 7 bases between. The germline V gene has CDR1 LGHDT and CDR2 YNNKEL (reference sequence). This CDR3 reads CASSRIGSGANVLTF. As DNA, the CDR3 is TGTGCCAGCAGCCGGATAGGCTCTGGGGCCAACGTCCTGACTTTC.

This rearrangement joins TRBV7-2 to TRBJ2-5, with TRBD2 as a possible D gene (5 bases). CDR1 is SGHTA and CDR2 is FQGNSA in the germline V gene. Deletions cut 5 bases from V and 4 bases from J, with 11 bases between. The CDR3 is 13 amino acids. The CDR3 DNA follows: TGTGCCAGCAGCGGGAGTGATATAGAGACCCAGTACTTC. Translating it yields CASSGSDIETQYF.

The gene calls are TRBV5-6 and TRBJ1-2, with unresolved D. Germline values: CDR1 SGHDT, CDR2 YYEEEE. The length of the CDR3 is 14 residues. The germline V and J ends were trimmed by 2 bases and 8 bases, with 16 bases remaining between them. The CDR3 here is CASSLRSSGPGYTF. The CDR3 coding sequence is TGTGCCAGCAGCTTAAGGTCGTCCGGGCCCGGCTACACCTTC. The entire variable domain, with the rest obtained from reference TRBV5-6 and TRBJ1-2, is as follows: DAGVTQSPTHLIKTRGQQVTLRCSPKSGHDTVSWYQQALGQGPQFIFQYYEEEERQRGNFPDRFSGHQFPNYSSELNVNALLLGDSALYLCASSLRSSGPGYTFGSGTRLTVV.

The J gene is TRBJ1-4, the V gene TRBV29-1, with D hard to call. The CDR3 is 13 residues long. Germline V gene sequence: CDR1 SQVTM, CDR2 ANQGSEA. The V end lost 3 bases, the J end lost 8 bases, and 13 bases lay between the germline ends. The chain's CDR3 is CSVEERAGEKLFF. As DNA, the CDR3 is TGCAGCGTTGAGGAGAGGGCTGGGGAAAAACTGTTTTTT.

The CDR3 loop is CSARPSGRAATDTQYF. The DNA of the CDR3 is TGCAGTGCTAGGCCTAGCGGGAGGGCCGCGACAGATACGCAGTATTTT. The chain joins TRBV20-1 to TRBJ2-3; TRBD2 matches at 12 bases. V shed 3 bases, J shed 3 bases, and the junction held 7 bases outside the gene matches. The CDR3 has 16 amino acids. Germline assignment: CDR1 DFQATT and CDR2 SNEGSKA (reference sequence).

This chain joins TRBV5-1 and TRBJ2-3, with 8 bases aligning to TRBD1. The CDR3 is 16 amino acids. Germline V CDR1 and CDR2: SGHRS, YFSETQ. Germline trimming cut 4 bases from V and 2 bases from J; bases unmatched to any gene: 9. The CDR3 DNA is TGCGCCAGCAGCAGGAACGGACAGGGTTTCACAGATACGCAGTATTTT. It is translated as CASSRNGQGFTDTQYF.

The CDR3 DNA reads TGTGCCAGCAGTCCAGGGGGCAGGTCTAACTATGGCTACACCTTC. Residues: CASSPGGRSNYGYTF. This chain joins TRBV28 and TRBJ1-2, with 8 bases identical to TRBD1. CDR3 size: 15 residues. Per the germline V gene, CDR1 is MDHEN and CDR2 is SYDVKM. The junction had 5 bases not matched to a gene; V was cut back by 5 bases and J by 0 bases.

The chain joins TRBV29-1 to TRBJ2-6; D ambiguous. The CDR3 covers 13 residues. V gave up 5 bases and J gave up 1 base, with 6 bases separating them. Germline CDR1 SQVTM, CDR2 ANQGSEA. This CDR3 is CSVRDSGANVLTF. The CDR3 nucleotides read TGCAGCGTTCGTGATTCTGGGGCCAACGTCCTGACTTTC. Based on the CDR3 plus reference TRBV29-1 and TRBJ2-6, the full variable domain is SAVISQKPSRDICQRGTSLTIQCQVDSQVTMMFWYRQQPGQSLTLIATANQGSEATYESGFVIDKFPISRPNLTFSTLTVSNMSPEDSSIYLCSVRDSGANVLTFGAGSRLTVL.

The chain recombines TRBV24-1 with TRBJ2-4; 10 bases line up with TRBD1. Germline lookup yields CDR1 KGHDR and CDR2 SFDVKD. There are 15 residues in the CDR3. The V gene end was trimmed by 4 bases and the J gene end by 15 bases; junction bases not matched to a gene: 14. The CDR3 nucleotides are TGTGCCACCAGTGACACCGGGACAGGGGTTCCCCGGGGGTACTTC. It translates to CATSDTGTGVPRGYF.

The V call is TRBV3-1, the J call TRBJ1-2, with D hard to call. Trimming removed 3 bases from V and 3 bases from J, with 17 bases in between. CDR3 length equals 16 residues. Germline CDR1 reads LGHDT; CDR2 reads YNNKEL (reference sequence). The chain's CDR3 is CASSQEGGINDYGYTF. Written as DNA, the CDR3 is TGTGCCAGCAGCCAGGAGGGAGGAATCAATGACTATGGCTACACCTTC. Filled out from reference TRBV3-1 and TRBJ1-2, the complete variable domain reads DTAVSQTPKYLVTQMGNDKSIKCEQNLGHDTMYWYKQDSKKFLKIMFSYNNKELIINETVPNRFSPKSPDKAHLNLHINSLELGDSAVYFCASSQEGGINDYGYTFGSGTRLTVV.

V gene TRBV12-3 or TRBV12-4 combines with J gene TRBJ1-5, with 9 nucleotides matching TRBD1. CDR3 length: 16 residues. V shed 6 bases, J shed 0 bases, and the junction held 6 bases outside the gene matches. This chain's CDR3 is CASSRRDRDSNQPQHF. The CDR3 DNA reads TGTGCCAGCAGCCGCCGGGACAGGGATAGCAATCAGCCCCAGCATTTT.

The chain carries TRBV30 and TRBJ2-2; TRBD2 agrees at 9 bases. The length of the CDR3 is 17 residues. V trimming: 7 bases; J trimming: 2 bases; junction bases outside the gene matches: 14. The germline V gene encodes CDR1 GTSNPN and CDR2 SVGIG (reference sequence). CDR3 sequence reads: CASTRRASGINTGELFF. CDR3 bases: TGTGCCTCCACACGTCGAGCTAGCGGGATAAACACCGGGGAGCTGTTTTTT.

The V call is TRBV20-1, the J call TRBJ2-3; D assignment may be TRBD1 or TRBD2 (5 bases each). Germline values: CDR1 DFQATT, CDR2 SNEGSKA (reference sequence). V dropped 0 bases and J dropped 1 base, with 11 bases sitting between them. The CDR3 is 15 residues long. CDR3 in DNA: TGCAGTGCTAGAGATCCGGGGCGCCGCACAGATACGCAGTATTTT. Protein sequence: CSARDPGRRTDTQYF.

The chain is built from TRBV5-1 and TRBJ1-6; 10 nucleotides line up with TRBD1. Germline CDR1 reads SGHRS; CDR2 reads YFSETQ. V lost 0 bases, J lost 7 bases, and 4 bases stayed unmatched. The CDR3 covers 16 residues. The CDR3 spells CASSLGQGAFNSPLHF. CDR3 sequence (DNA): TGCGCCAGCAGCTTGGGACAGGGGGCCTTCAATTCACCCCTCCACTTT. Complete variable domain (other parts from reference TRBV5-1 and TRBJ1-6): KAGVTQTPRYLIKTRGQQVTLSCSPISGHRSVSWYQQTPGQGLQFLFEYFSETQRNKGNFPGRFSGRQFSNSRSEMNVSTLELGDSALYLCASSLGQGAFNSPLHFGNGTRLTVT.

The J gene is TRBJ2-5, the V gene TRBV18; the D gene is possibly TRBD1 (5 bases). Germline lookup yields CDR1 KGHSH and CDR2 LQKENI. This CDR3 contains 15 residues. Deletions cut 2 bases from V and 4 bases from J, with 14 bases between. CDR3 bases: TGTGCCAGCTCACCATCCAAACAGGCCCCAGAGACCCAGTACTTC. Translated: CASSPSKQAPETQYF. Filled out from reference TRBV18 and TRBJ2-5, the complete variable domain reads NAGVMQNPRHLVRRRGQEARLRCSPMKGHSHVYWYRQLPEEGLKFMVYLQKENIIDESGMPKERFSAEFPKEGPSILRIQQVVRGDSAAYFCASSPSKQAPETQYFGPGTRLLVL.

This rearrangement joins TRBV20-1 to TRBJ2-7; D possibly corresponds to TRBD2 (6 bases). V was clipped by 5 bases and J by 6 bases, with 11 bases between them. Germline V lookup: CDR1 DFQATT, CDR2 SNEGSKA (reference sequence). The CDR3 length is 11 residues. In nucleotides, the CDR3 is TGCAGTGCTCGGGGACTGGGCGAGCAGTACTTC. This sequence encodes CSARGLGEQYF.

In DNA form, the CDR3 reads TGTGCCAGCAGCTTAACGGGACAGCGGAATGAAAAACTGTTTTTT. Encoded protein: CASSLTGQRNEKLFF. The chain carries TRBV7-3 and TRBJ1-4; 7 nucleotides agree with TRBD1. This CDR3 has 15 amino acids. The J segment lost 5 bases and the V segment lost 0 bases, leaving 3 bases of the junction unmatched. CDR1 SGHTA and CDR2 FQGTGA come from the germline V gene.

A single count supports this clonotype. The chain links TRBV2 to TRBJ2-1; 9 nucleotides line up with TRBD2. CDR3 length equals 15 residues. CDR1 is SNHLY and CDR2 is FYNNEI in the germline V gene. J gave up 7 bases and V 7 bases, and 11 bases lay outside the gene matches. CDR3 residues: CASTSGGLGLNEQFF. In DNA, the CDR3 is TGTGCCAGCACCAGCGGGGGGTTGGGATTAAATGAGCAGTTCTTC.

This chain uses TRBV20-1 with TRBJ2-1; 8 bases line up with TRBD2. V shed 3 bases and J 8 bases; nucleotides not matched to a gene: 12. Germline CDR1 DFQATT, CDR2 SNEGSKA (reference sequence). The CDR3 loop spans 15 amino acids. CDR3 sequence (DNA): TGCAGTGCTAGGGTCGGGAGGGCCGTAAGGCATGAGCAGTTCTTC. Its protein product is CSARVGRAVRHEQFF.

The rearrangement links TRBV29-1 to TRBJ2-2; TRBD2 aligns across 12 bases. Trimming at V came to 1 base and at J to 6 bases, leaving 3 bases not matched to a gene. The germline gives CDR1 SQVTM, CDR2 ANQGSEA. This CDR3 has 15 amino acids. In DNA, the CDR3 is TGCAGCGTTGAAGCCCGGACTAGCGGGGCCGGGGAGCTGTTTTTT. Translating gives CSVEARTSGAGELFF.

V gene TRBV25-1 combines with J gene TRBJ2-1; D gene ambiguous. Trimming shortened V by 4 bases and J by 7 bases, and 11 bases separated the two germline ends. This CDR3 comprises 13 residues. In germline, CDR1 is MGHDK, CDR2 SYGVNS. The CDR3 protein is CASSALSGNEQFF. Written as DNA, the CDR3 is TGTGCCAGCAGTGCCCTTTCCGGGAATGAGCAGTTCTTC.

The chain links TRBV5-1 to TRBJ1-1; D is unclear. The CDR3 contains 15 residues. In germline, CDR1 is SGHRS, CDR2 YFSETQ. Trimming took off 4 bases at V and 3 bases at J, with 16 bases between the two ends. CDR3 in DNA: TGCGCCAGCAGCGTCGGGGTGCAAAGAGACACTGAAGCTTTCTTT. Translation gives CASSVGVQRDTEAFF.

The V gene is TRBV12-3 or TRBV12-4, the J gene TRBJ2-6; the D gene is possibly TRBD1 (6 bases). The V end was cut by 3 bases, the J end by 0 bases, with 15 bases between. The CDR3 is 18 amino acids. The CDR3 spells CASSLGQTIISGANVLTF. CDR3 sequence (DNA): TGTGCCAGCAGTTTGGGACAAACGATCATCTCTGGGGCCAACGTCCTGACTTTC.

This clonotype was seen only once. One end of the junction is discordant with germline, which a read error may explain. This chain links TRBV3-1 with TRBJ2-3; 12 positions match TRBD2. This CDR3 spans 16 amino acids. Germline CDR1 LGHDT, CDR2 YNNKEL (reference sequence). The CDR3 nucleotides are TGTGCCAGCAGTCAAGGACTAGCGGGATTCATGGATACGCAGTATTTT. This codes for CASSQGLAGFMDTQYF.

In its sample, this clonotype was seen a few times. The rearrangement uses TRBV12-3 or TRBV12-4 and TRBJ1-5; no clear D. The CDR3 has 13 amino acids. V gave up 6 bases and J gave up 7 bases, with 13 bases separating them. CDR3 sequence (DNA): TGTGCCAGCAGCCCTCTAGAAGGGCAGCCCCAGCATTTT. It translates to CASSPLEGQPQHF.

The J gene is TRBJ2-1, the V gene TRBV10-3; D is uncertain. Trimming removed 4 bases at V and 10 bases at J, with 8 bases between. This CDR3 has 11 residues. The germline gives CDR1 ENHRY, CDR2 SYGVKD. The CDR3 loop reads CAISVVGEQFF. CDR3 DNA sequence: TGTGCCATCAGTGTCGTAGGGGAGCAGTTCTTC.

This chain uses TRBV29-1 with TRBJ1-1; perhaps TRBD1 as D (6 bases). The germline CDR1 and CDR2 sequences are SQVTM and ANQGSEA. The CDR3 has 17 amino acids. The V gene lost 2 bases and the J gene lost 6 bases, with 25 bases spanning the gap. Written as DNA, the CDR3 is TGCAGCGTTGAACTTTGGGGGGCGGGTGGTTACTCGGCTGAAGCTTTCTTT. Protein sequence: CSVELWGAGGYSAEAFF.